A single sample gave rise to the 8 T cell receptor beta chains below, sequenced in a study of T cell changes during pregnancy in multiple sclerosis. Sequencing was performed with immunoSEQ multiplex PCR; in TCRdb, only in-frame clones are kept and a portion is missing. In the table there are around 77,000 clones, around nine tenths of which are singletons. The source was peripheral blood, collected in the third trimester of pregnancy. Source of these receptors: a female donor with multiple sclerosis, enrolled in a pregnancy study.

This clone was counted once. The same CDR3 arises from other DNA sequences in this sample as well. DNA of the CDR3: TGCAGCGTTGAGGGCGGGAGGGGAGCAGATACGCAGTATTTT. Its translation: CSVEGGRGADTQYF. This chain uses TRBV29-1 with TRBJ2-3, with 9 bases aligning to TRBD2. Germline CDR1 SQVTM, CDR2 ANQGSEA. V shed 3 bases and J 4 bases; nucleotides not matched to a gene: 5. This CDR3 is built from 14 residues.

V is TRBV27 and J is TRBJ2-5, with 10 bases that match TRBD2. The CDR3 is made up of 15 amino acids. J gave up 4 bases and V 7 bases, and 9 bases lay outside the gene matches. Germline CDR1 reads MNHEY; CDR2 reads SMNVEV (reference sequence). CDR3 DNA sequence: TGTGCCAGCAACCCTAGCGGGAGAAGTGGAGAGACCCAGTACTTC. It yields the protein CASNPSGRSGETQYF.

CDR3: CASSSGLAGGPSNEQFF. CDR3 sequence (DNA): TGTGCCAGCAGCTCTGGACTAGCGGGAGGGCCTAGCAATGAGCAGTTCTTC. This chain connects TRBV7-3 to TRBJ2-1, with 15 bases identical to TRBD2. Germline CDR1 and CDR2: SGHTA and FQGTGA. This CDR3 has 17 amino acids. V shed 4 bases and J 6 bases; nucleotides not matched to a gene: 7.

The chain combines TRBV21-1 with TRBJ2-7; the table calls TRBD1, which could not be checked here. TRBV21-1 is a pseudogene locus. The CDR3 loop spans 12 amino acids. CDR3 loop: CASSAQTQEQYF. The CDR3 region has the DNA TGTGCCAGCAGCGCCCAGACACAAGAGCAGTACTTC.

This clone was observed a single time. The chain couples TRBV2 to TRBJ1-2; 9 bases match TRBD1. From germline, CDR1 is SNHLY and CDR2 FYNNEI. V lost 4 bases to trimming and J lost 5 bases; unmatched junction nucleotides: 2. This CDR3 is 13 amino acids long. This chain's CDR3 is CASSGDREYGYTF. The CDR3 DNA is TGTGCCAGCAGTGGGGACAGGGAGTATGGCTACACCTTC.

The V and J genes are TRBV4-3 and TRBJ2-7, with D perhaps TRBD2 (6 bases). This CDR3 spans 17 amino acids. Trimming removed 3 bases at V and 4 bases at J, with 22 bases between. Germline lookup yields CDR1 LGHNA and CDR2 YSLEER. CDR3 nucleotide sequence: TGCGCCAGCAGCCAGTGGTACAGGTCGGGGGACTTATACGAGCAGTACTTC. This codes for CASSQWYRSGDLYEQYF.

The gene calls are TRBV7-2 and TRBJ2-3; TRBD2 aligns across 13 bases. Germline V CDR1 and CDR2: SGHTA, FQGNSA. The CDR3 consists of 18 residues. V shed 3 bases and J 0 bases; nucleotides not matched to a gene: 6. The CDR3: CASSLGLAGPLSTDTQYF. CDR3 nucleotide sequence: TGTGCCAGCAGCTTGGGACTAGCGGGACCTCTTAGCACAGATACGCAGTATTTT.

The chain recombines TRBV5-1 with TRBJ2-5; no definite D call. The V gene's germline CDR1 is SGHRS and CDR2 YFSETQ. The CDR3 is 15 amino acids. The V and J ends lost 2 bases and 0 bases respectively, with 11 bases between them. The CDR3 here is CASSLVNSNQETQYF. The CDR3, as DNA: TGCGCCAGCAGCTTAGTCAACAGCAACCAAGAGACCCAGTACTTC.